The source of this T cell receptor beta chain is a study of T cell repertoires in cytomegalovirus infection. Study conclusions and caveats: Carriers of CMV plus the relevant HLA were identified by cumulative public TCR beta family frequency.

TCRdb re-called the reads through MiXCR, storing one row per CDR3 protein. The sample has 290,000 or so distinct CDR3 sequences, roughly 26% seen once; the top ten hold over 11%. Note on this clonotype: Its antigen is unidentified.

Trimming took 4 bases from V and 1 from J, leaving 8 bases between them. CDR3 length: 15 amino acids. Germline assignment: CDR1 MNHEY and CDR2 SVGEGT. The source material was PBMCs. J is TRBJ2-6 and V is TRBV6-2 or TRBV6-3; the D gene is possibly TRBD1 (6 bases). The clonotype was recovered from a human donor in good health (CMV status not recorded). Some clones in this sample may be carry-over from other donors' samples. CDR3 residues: CASSSTGSGANVLTF. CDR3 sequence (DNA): TGTGCCAGCAGTTCCACAGGGTCTGGGGCCAACGTCCTGACTTTC.